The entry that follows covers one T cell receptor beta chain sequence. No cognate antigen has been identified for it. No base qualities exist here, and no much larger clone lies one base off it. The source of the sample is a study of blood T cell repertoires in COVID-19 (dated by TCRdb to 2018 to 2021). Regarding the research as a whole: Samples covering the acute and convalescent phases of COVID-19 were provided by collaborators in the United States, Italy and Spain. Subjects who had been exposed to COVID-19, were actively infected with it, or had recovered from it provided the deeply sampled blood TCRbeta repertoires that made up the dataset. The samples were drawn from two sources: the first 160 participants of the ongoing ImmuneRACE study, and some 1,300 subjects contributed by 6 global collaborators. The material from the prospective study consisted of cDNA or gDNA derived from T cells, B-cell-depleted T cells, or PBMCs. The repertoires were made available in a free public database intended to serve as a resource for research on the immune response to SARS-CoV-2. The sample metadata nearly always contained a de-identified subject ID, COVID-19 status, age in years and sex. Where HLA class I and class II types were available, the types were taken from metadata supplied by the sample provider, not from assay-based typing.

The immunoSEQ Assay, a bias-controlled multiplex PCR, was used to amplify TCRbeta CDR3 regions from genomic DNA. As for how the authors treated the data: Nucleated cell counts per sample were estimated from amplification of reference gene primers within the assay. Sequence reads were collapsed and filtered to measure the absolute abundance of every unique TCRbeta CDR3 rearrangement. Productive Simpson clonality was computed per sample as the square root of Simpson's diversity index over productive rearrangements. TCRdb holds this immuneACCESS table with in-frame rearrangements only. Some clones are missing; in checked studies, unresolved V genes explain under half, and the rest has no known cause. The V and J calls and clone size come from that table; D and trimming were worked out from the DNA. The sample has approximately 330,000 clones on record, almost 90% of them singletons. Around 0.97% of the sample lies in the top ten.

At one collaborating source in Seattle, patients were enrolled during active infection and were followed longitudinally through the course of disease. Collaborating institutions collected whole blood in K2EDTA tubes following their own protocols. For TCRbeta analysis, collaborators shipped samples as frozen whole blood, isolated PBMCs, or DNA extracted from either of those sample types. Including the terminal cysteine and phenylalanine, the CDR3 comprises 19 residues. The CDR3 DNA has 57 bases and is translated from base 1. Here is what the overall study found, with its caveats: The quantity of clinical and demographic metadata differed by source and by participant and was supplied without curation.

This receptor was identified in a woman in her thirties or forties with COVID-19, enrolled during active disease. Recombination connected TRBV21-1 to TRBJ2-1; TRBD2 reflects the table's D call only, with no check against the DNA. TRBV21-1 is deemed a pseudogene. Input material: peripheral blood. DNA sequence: TGTGCCAGCAGCTCAAAGGGGACTAGCGGGCTCCTATCCTACAATGAGCAGTTCTTC. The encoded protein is CASSSKGTSGLLSYNEQFF.